The entry below describes one T cell receptor beta chain. The entry originates in a study of blood T cell repertoires in COVID-19. Overall study context: The United States, Italy and Spain were the sources of the acute and convalescent COVID-19 samples. PBMCs, B-cell-depleted T cells, or T cells provided the cDNA or gDNA that made up the material.

In the authors' workflow: Estimation of nucleated cell counts was performed using reference gene primer amplification. The method was immunoSEQ multiplex PCR; TCRdb's version includes in-frame clones alone and lacks a portion of them. The DNA gave D and trimming, while V, J and clone size come from that table. The table records roughly 200,000 clones, about nine tenths of them present only once. CDR3 length: 14 residues. Germline lookup yields CDR1 SGHRS and CDR2 YFSETQ. Trimming removed 3 bases from V and 2 bases from J; junction bases left unmatched: 4. The sequencing input was peripheral blood. The sequence derives from a young man with active or convalescent COVID-19. This chain connects TRBV5-1 to TRBJ2-5; TRBD2 aligns across 7 bases. The CDR3 region has the DNA TGCGCCAGCAGCTCTAGCGGCGGACAAGAGACCCAGTACTTC. Amino acid sequence: CASSSSGGQETQYF.